This is a list of T cell receptor beta chains from one sample in a study of T cells in Graves' hyperthyroidism and ophthalmopathy. Each CDR3 protein is one row after TCRdb ran MiXCR on the multiplex PCR reads. This table holds about 380,000 distinct CDR3 sequences, approximately 14% found once. Sample: blood. The receptor set was obtained from a woman aged 55 to 70 with Graves' hyperthyroidism. Each CDR3 is given with its conserved first and last residue. The D gene is left open where the match is weak. Clone size is not always given. Where it is, it says once, few, many or a class for expanded clones.

J gene | D gene | clone size | V gene | CDR3 protein | CDR3 DNA
TRBJ2-7 | TRBD1 | many | TRBV20-1 | CSAREQGRYEQYF | TGCAGTGCTAGAGAACAGGGGAGATACGAGCAGTACTTC
TRBJ2-1 | TRBD2 | many | TRBV30 | CAESLAGGDEQFF | TGTGCCGAAAGTTTAGCGGGAGGTGATGAGCAGTTCTTC
TRBJ2-3 | TRBD1 | many | TRBV6-1 | CASSDAGTGADTQYF | TGTGCCAGCAGTGATGCCGGGACAGGGGCAGATACGCAGTATTTT
TRBJ2-7 | NA | many | TRBV6-5 | CASSYSLYPAVYEQYF | TGTGCCAGCAGTTACTCCCTCTATCCGGCAGTCTACGAGCAGTACTTC
TRBJ2-1 | NA | many | TRBV2 | CASSGKAGTLNEQFF | TGTGCCAGCAGTGGTAAGGCGGGAACCCTCAATGAGCAGTTCTTC
TRBJ1-2 | NA | many | TRBV12-3/TRBV12-4 | CASSLSLQLPPSTF | TGTGCCAGCAGTTTAAGTCTCCAGCTTCCCCCCTCCACCTTC
TRBJ2-7 | NA | many | TRBV12-3/TRBV12-4 | CASSLRSWDSGEQYF | TGTGCCAGCAGTCTCCGATCATGGGACTCGGGAGAGCAGTACTTC
TRBJ2-7 | TRBD2 | many | TRBV15 | CATSRELAGSNEQYF | TGTGCCACCAGCAGAGAACTAGCGGGCAGCAACGAGCAGTACTTC
TRBJ2-5 | NA | NA | TRBV7-3 | CASSGIEETQYF | TGTGCCAGCAGCGGCATAGAAGAGACCCAGTACTTC
TRBJ2-5 | NA | many | TRBV11-3 | CASRSSGQETQYF | TGTGCCAGCAGAAGTTCAGGACAAGAGACCCAGTACTTC
TRBJ2-7 | NA | many | TRBV7-2 | CASSIGRSSYEQYF | TGTGCCAGCAGCATAGGACGGAGCTCCTACGAGCAGTACTTC
TRBJ2-7 | NA | NA | TRBV11-2 | CASSLFSVGSLTPSYEQYF | TGTGCCAGCAGCTTATTTTCCGTGGGGTCTCTAACCCCCTCCTACGAGCAGTACTTC
TRBJ2-5 | TRBD1 | NA | TRBV25-1 | CASSEGPDRGLETQYF | TGTGCCAGCAGTGAAGGCCCGGACAGGGGTTTGGAGACCCAGTACTTC
TRBJ2-1 | NA | few | TRBV4-1 | CASSQEGLSSYNEQFF | TGCGCCAGCAGCCAAGAGGGCTTGAGCTCCTACAATGAGCAGTTCTTC
TRBJ2-3 | TRBD2 | many | TRBV6-6 | CASSYSGLAGYTDTQYF | TGTGCCAGCAGTTACTCCGGCCTAGCGGGCTACACAGATACGCAGTATTTT
TRBJ1-1 | NA | NA | TRBV6-1 | CASSERGRNTEAFF | TGTGCCAGCAGTGAAAGAGGCAGGAACACTGAAGCTTTCTTT
TRBJ2-7 | NA | many | TRBV29-1 | CSVEETGNSYEQYF | TGCAGCGTTGAAGAAACAGGTAACTCCTACGAGCAGTACTTC
TRBJ1-4 | TRBD1 | many | TRBV7-2 | CASSSDRVDEKLFF | TGTGCCAGCAGCTCCGACAGGGTTGATGAAAAACTGTTTTTT
TRBJ1-4 | NA | few | TRBV28 | CASSGILPTNEKLFF | TGTGCCAGCAGTGGTATTCTGCCAACTAATGAAAAACTGTTTTTT